These T cell receptor beta chains were read from a single sample in a study of T-cell reconstitution after alpha-beta-depleted transplantation in children. TCRdb re-analysed the PCR reads in MiXCR, keeping a single row per CDR3 protein. The sample lists 200,000 to 300,000 distinct CDR3 sequences, roughly 26% occurring once. The source material was PBMCs, sampled before TCRalphabeta/CD19-depleted stem cell transplant. These receptors originate from a girl between 2 and 10 years old with Fanconi anemia, due to receive a stem cell transplant. Each CDR3 is given with its conserved first and last residue. A D gene is named only where the DNA matches it firmly. The size of a clone is reported for some rows only, either as once, few or many, or as a class for expanded clones.

clone_size	d_call	v_call	j_call	cdr3_nt	cdr3_aa
-	-	TRBV28	TRBJ2-7	TGTGCCAGCAGCTTCCCCTCTCGCGTCCGGGACCATCTTCCCTACGAGCAGTACTTC	CASSFPSRVRDHLPYEQYF
many	TRBD2	TRBV29-1	TRBJ2-1	TGCAGCGCAAGACTAGCGGGAGTTGGGGATGAGCAGTTCTTC	CSARLAGVGDEQFF
-	TRBD2	TRBV28	TRBJ2-1	TGTGCCAGCAGTTTGCGGGCTAGCGGGAGTATCTACAATGAGCAGTTCTTC	CASSLRASGSIYNEQFF
-	TRBD1	TRBV29-1	TRBJ2-5	TGCAGCGTTGAAGACCCGGGACAGGGGAGCTGGGAGACCCAGTACTTC	CSVEDPGQGSWETQYF
-	TRBD2	TRBV2	TRBJ2-1	TGTGCCAGCAGGGGCTTAGCGGGGGGCTCTTACAATGAGCAGTTCTTC	CASRGLAGGSYNEQFF
few	-	TRBV12-5	TRBJ2-5	TGTGCTAGTGGTCCCAGGGGAGGAGAGACCCAGTACTTC	CASGPRGGETQYF
many	-	TRBV30	TRBJ2-7	TGTGCCTGGAGTGCAGATCGTTGGGATTACGAGCAGTACTTC	CAWSADRWDYEQYF
once	TRBD2	TRBV2	TRBJ2-7	TGTGCCAGCAGTGAAAACGAAGGGACTAGCAGCCACTACGAGCAGTACTTC	CASSENEGTSSHYEQYF
many	TRBD1	TRBV15	TRBJ1-5	TGTGCCACCAGCAGAGGACAGGGGGGGAATCAGCCCCAGCATTTT	CATSRGQGGNQPQHF
-	TRBD2	TRBV20-1	TRBJ2-7	TGCAGTGCTAGTCCCCAGCGGGAGCACGAGCAGTACTTC	CSASPQREHEQYF
few	-	TRBV9	TRBJ2-5	TGTGCCAGCAGCGTAGGAGTGTGGCAAGAGACCCAGTACTTC	CASSVGVWQETQYF
many	-	TRBV7-2	TRBJ2-5	TGTGCCAGCAGCTTACGCGGGGCTTTACGAGAGACCCAGTACTTC	CASSLRGALRETQYF
few	-	TRBV20-1	TRBJ1-5	TGCAGTGCTAGTTCCCCGTCATGGGTTCAGCCCCAGCATTTT	CSASSPSWVQPQHF
few	TRBD2	TRBV4-1	TRBJ2-7	TGCGCCAGCAGCCAAGGGTCTAGCGGGGGCTACGAGCAGTACTTC	CASSQGSSGGYEQYF
few	-	TRBV6-2/TRBV6-3	TRBJ2-5	TGTGCCAGCAGTTATTCAGGTTTGAGAGAGACCCAGTACTTC	CASSYSGLRETQYF
few	TRBD2	TRBV29-1	TRBJ2-7	TGCAGCGTTGTTGGGGCTAGCGGCCTTTACGAGCAGTACTTC	CSVVGASGLYEQYF
-	TRBD1	TRBV7-6	TRBJ2-1	TGTGCCAGCACCCAGACAGGGTTCAATGAGCAGTTCTTC	CASTQTGFNEQFF
-	-	TRBV5-1	TRBJ2-2	TGCGCCAGCAGCTTGGAGCCCGATTCCGTCGGGGAGCTGTTTTTT	CASSLEPDSVGELFF
many	TRBD1	TRBV10-3	TRBJ2-7	TGTGCCATCAGTGAGACGGGACAGTCCTCCTACGAGCAGTGCTTC	CAISETGQSSYEQCF
many	-	TRBV12-3/TRBV12-4	TRBJ2-3	TGTGCCAGCAGTTTCGGGAACACAGATACGCAGTATTTT	CASSFGNTDTQYF
many	-	TRBV10-3	TRBJ1-1	TGTGCCATCACACAGGGGAACACTGAAGCTTTCTTT	CAITQGNTEAFF
-	-	TRBV7-2	TRBJ2-5	TGTGCCAGCAGCCCCGCTTCTAGAGAAGAGACCCAGTACTTC	CASSPASREETQYF
-	-	TRBV7-9	TRBJ1-2	TGTGCCAGCAGCTTTGGGGGTGGCTACACCTTC	CASSFGGGYTF
-	-	TRBV6-1	TRBJ2-1	TGTGCCAGCAGTGAAAAGGGACTCTACAATGAGCAGTTCTTC	CASSEKGLYNEQFF
many	-	TRBV7-6	TRBJ2-1	TGTGCCAGCAGCTATGCGGGACCGAACTACAATGAGCAGTTCTTC	CASSYAGPNYNEQFF
-	TRBD2	TRBV6-5	TRBJ2-2	TGTGCCAGCAGTTACCCCGGACTAGCGGGAGGGGACACCGGGGAGCTGTTTTTT	CASSYPGLAGGDTGELFF
-	-	TRBV10-3	TRBJ1-1	TGTGCCATCAGTGAGTCTGCGGGGAGCGGCACTGAAGCTTTCTTT	CAISESAGSGTEAFF
many	TRBD1	TRBV20-1	TRBJ1-5	TGCAGTGCTAGTCAGGGGGAGACCCAGCATTTT	CSASQGETQHF
few	TRBD1	TRBV10-3	TRBJ2-1	TGTGCCATCGCCGCAACAGGGGATTCCTACAATGAGCAGTTCTTC	CAIAATGDSYNEQFF
few	-	TRBV20-1	TRBJ2-4	TGCAGTGCTAGAAGGGGGACACGAGCCAAAAACATTCAGTACTTC	CSARRGTRAKNIQYF
many	-	TRBV20-1	TRBJ2-3	TGCAGTGCGCAAACAGGAGATACGCAGTATTTT	CSAQTGDTQYF
-	-	TRBV20-1	TRBJ2-3	TGCAGTGCTATTGAACCTCCTCCCCCCACAGATACGCAGTATTTT	CSAIEPPPPTDTQYF
few	TRBD2	TRBV9	TRBJ2-1	TGTGCCAGCAGCGTAGCACTCGTAGGACTAGCGGGGGGGCACAATGAGCAGTTCTTC	CASSVALVGLAGGHNEQFF
-	-	TRBV7-2	TRBJ2-3	TGTGCCAGCAGCTTAGCCACCGGGCACTATTTT	CASSLATGHYF
many	TRBD2	TRBV6-2/TRBV6-3	TRBJ2-1	TGTGCCAGCAGTCATCTAGCGGAGTACAATGAGCAGTTCTTC	CASSHLAEYNEQFF
-	-	TRBV29-1	TRBJ1-1	TGCAGCGTTGAAGAACGGGTTCTTGGAAGTGAAGCTTTCTTT	CSVEERVLGSEAFF